Listed below are T cell receptor beta chains from one sample, sequenced in a study of control samples from healthy donors and cancer patients. Generated by immunoSEQ multiplex PCR, the TCRdb table keeps only in-frame clones and is missing some. The table has about 130,000 clones, more than 80% seen once. Sequencing used blood. These receptors came from a man aged 35-49 years in good health. CDR3s include the opening cysteine and the closing phenylalanine or tryptophan.

TRBV7-2	TRBJ1-5	CASSQDSLQPQHF
TRBV4-2	TRBJ2-5	CASSQGGKQETQYF
TRBV6-5	TRBJ2-7	CASTTGTIYEQYF
TRBV6-5	TRBJ2-7	CAIIRTTTSYEQYF
TRBV5-4	TRBJ2-7	CASSSGPTYEQYF
TRBV2	TRBJ2-7	CASSLDSSYEQYF
TRBV7-9	TRBJ1-2	CASSFASGYGYTF
TRBV6-4	TRBJ2-7	CASSALAGYEQYF
TRBV18	TRBJ2-6	CASSQPGGASGANVLTF
TRBV19	TRBJ2-7	CASNFGGVLEEQYF
TRBV5-5	TRBJ1-5	CASSLFGTANQPQHF
TRBV5-1	TRBJ1-3	CASSPGGGGNTIYF
TRBV9	TRBJ2-5	CASSVDGPPGETQYF
TRBV27	TRBJ1-6	CASSLPGRGNSPLHF
TRBV9	TRBJ1-5	CASSLGWGETSNQPQHF
TRBV9	TRBJ2-2	CASTRGQNTGELFF
TRBV30	TRBJ1-6	CAWSPGLSPLHF
TRBV30	TRBJ1-1	CAWSRDRGREAFF
TRBV6-5	TRBJ1-3	CASSLGETGSGNTIYF
TRBV10-3	TRBJ1-4	CAIGRGQNEKLFF
TRBV2	TRBJ2-1	CASSRQGYEQFF
TRBV27	TRBJ2-7	CASSLFGQGASYEQYF
TRBV28	TRBJ1-5	CASSFQGRSQHF
TRBV2	TRBJ2-1	CASSELGSSYNEQFF
TRBV29-1	TRBJ1-2	CSVEDTTTVDYGYTF
TRBV12-3/TRBV12-4	TRBJ2-7	CASRQAVYEQYF
TRBV14	TRBJ2-1	CASSPGTGSYNEQFF
TRBV6-6	TRBJ2-1	CASMWDRGQNEQFF
TRBV5-5	TRBJ2-2	CASSPATGELFF
TRBV2	TRBJ2-2	CASRVNTGELFF
TRBV5-4	TRBJ1-2	CAYTGGGGYTF
TRBV5-6	TRBJ2-5	CASSAGLGQETQYF
TRBV6-1	TRBJ2-7	CASSERGLNEQYF
TRBV9	TRBJ2-3	CASSPGGGPDTQYF
TRBV30	TRBJ2-5	CAWSVGLVQETQYF
TRBV30	TRBJ2-7	CAWREQGSYEQYF
TRBV10-1	TRBJ2-7	CARLSGTERPEQYF
TRBV5-1	TRBJ2-3	CASSLAKLDRPFSTDTQYF
TRBV23-1	TRBJ2-1	CASMGVAVPSSYNEQFF
TRBV2	TRBJ2-1	CASSRLAGNTREQFF
TRBV7-3	TRBJ2-3	CASSLHIPGGPPTDTQYF
TRBV2	TRBJ2-7	CASSPRVEDF